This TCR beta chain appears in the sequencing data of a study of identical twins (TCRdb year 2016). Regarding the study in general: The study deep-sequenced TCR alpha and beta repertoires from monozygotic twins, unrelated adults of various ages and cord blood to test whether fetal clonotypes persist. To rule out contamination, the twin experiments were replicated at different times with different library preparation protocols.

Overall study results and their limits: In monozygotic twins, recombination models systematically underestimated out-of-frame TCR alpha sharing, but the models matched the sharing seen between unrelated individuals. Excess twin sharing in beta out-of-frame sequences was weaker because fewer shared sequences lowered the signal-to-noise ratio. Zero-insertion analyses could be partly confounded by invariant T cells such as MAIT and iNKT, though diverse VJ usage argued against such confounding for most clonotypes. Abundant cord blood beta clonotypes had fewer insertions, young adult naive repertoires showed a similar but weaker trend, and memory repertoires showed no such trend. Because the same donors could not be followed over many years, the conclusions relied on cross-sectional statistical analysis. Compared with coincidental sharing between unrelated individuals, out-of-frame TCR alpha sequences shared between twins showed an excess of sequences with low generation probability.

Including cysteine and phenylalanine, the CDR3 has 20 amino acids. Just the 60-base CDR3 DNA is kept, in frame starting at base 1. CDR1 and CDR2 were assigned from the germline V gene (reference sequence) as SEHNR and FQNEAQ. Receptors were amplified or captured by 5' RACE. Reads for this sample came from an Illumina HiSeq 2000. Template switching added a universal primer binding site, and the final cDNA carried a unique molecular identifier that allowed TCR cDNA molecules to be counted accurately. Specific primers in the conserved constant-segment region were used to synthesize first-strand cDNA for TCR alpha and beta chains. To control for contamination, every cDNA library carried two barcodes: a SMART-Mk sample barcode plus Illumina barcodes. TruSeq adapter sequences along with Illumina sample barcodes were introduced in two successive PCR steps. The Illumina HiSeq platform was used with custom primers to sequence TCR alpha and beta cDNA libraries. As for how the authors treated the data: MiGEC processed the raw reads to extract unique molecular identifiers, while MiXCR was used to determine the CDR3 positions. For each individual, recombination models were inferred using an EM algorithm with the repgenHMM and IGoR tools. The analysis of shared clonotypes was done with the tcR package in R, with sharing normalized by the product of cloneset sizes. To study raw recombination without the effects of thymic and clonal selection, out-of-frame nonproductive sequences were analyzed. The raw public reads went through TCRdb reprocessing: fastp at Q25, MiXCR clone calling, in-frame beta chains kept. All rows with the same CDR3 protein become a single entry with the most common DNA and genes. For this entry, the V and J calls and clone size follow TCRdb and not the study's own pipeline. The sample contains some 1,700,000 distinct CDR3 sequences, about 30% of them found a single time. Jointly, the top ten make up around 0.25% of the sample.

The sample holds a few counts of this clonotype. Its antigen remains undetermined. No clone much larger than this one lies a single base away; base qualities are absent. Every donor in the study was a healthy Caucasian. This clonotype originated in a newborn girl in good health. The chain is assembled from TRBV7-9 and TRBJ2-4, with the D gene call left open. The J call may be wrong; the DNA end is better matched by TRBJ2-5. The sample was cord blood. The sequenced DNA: TGTGCCAGCAGCTTAGGCCGGTTTGGTTCCACGCAAAGTAAGCAAGAGACCCAGTACTTC. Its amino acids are CASSLGRFGSTQSKQETQYF.